One and the same sample provided the 23 T cell receptor beta chains below, sequenced in a study of blood T cell repertoires in COVID-19. The data were produced by immunoSEQ multiplex PCR, yet TCRdb's version contains in-frame clones alone and is incomplete. The sample holds about 72,000 clones; 70% to 90% are singletons and the top ten take around a sixth. What was sequenced was peripheral blood. These TCRs come from a woman at least 80 years old with acute or convalescent COVID-19.

This clone was recorded a few times. The chain combines TRBV19 with TRBJ2-7; tentative D call: TRBD2 (6 bases). Between the trimmed V and J ends, which lost 7 bases and 5 bases, there was a span of 12 bases. This CDR3 contains 12 residues. Germline V gene lookup returns CDR1 LNHDA and CDR2 SQIVND (reference sequence). This chain's CDR3 is CASKDGGHEQYF. The CDR3 DNA sequence: TGTGCCAGTAAGGACGGGGGACACGAGCAGTACTTC.

This chain joins TRBV19 and TRBJ2-1; tentatively, D is TRBD1 (6 bases). The V and J ends lost 4 bases and 4 bases respectively, with 11 bases between them. This CDR3 contains 14 residues. Germline values: CDR1 LNHDA, CDR2 SQIVND (reference sequence). This CDR3 is CASSNQGIYNEQFF. In DNA form, the CDR3 reads TGTGCCAGTAGTAATCAGGGGATTTACAATGAGCAGTTCTTC.

The genes are TRBV5-4 and TRBJ2-7; 13 bases agree with TRBD2. CDR1 and CDR2 (germline): SGHNT, YYREEE (reference sequence). The CDR3 is 17 residues long. After removal of 0 bases from V and 3 bases from J, the junction contained 6 bases not matched to a gene. CDR3 amino acids: CASSLGGTSGIRYEQYF. The CDR3 region has the DNA TGTGCCAGCAGCTTGGGGGGGACTAGCGGGATACGCTACGAGCAGTACTTC.

The chain uses TRBV18 and TRBJ2-3, with a possible D match to TRBD1 (5 bases). This CDR3 is 14 amino acids long. The V and J ends lost 2 bases and 2 bases respectively, with 8 bases between them. CDR1 KGHSH and CDR2 LQKENI come from the germline V gene. CDR3 loop: CASSPDSNTDTQYF. The CDR3 DNA sequence: TGTGCCAGCTCACCAGACAGCAACACAGATACGCAGTATTTT.

The chain is built from TRBV10-3 and TRBJ1-4; 10 bases are shared with TRBD1. Germline CDR1 is ENHRY and CDR2 is SYGVKD. CDR3 length: 14 amino acids. The V gene end was trimmed by 5 bases and the J gene end by 6 bases; junction bases not matched to a gene: 3. CDR3 residues: CAISRTGGDEKLFF. The CDR3 DNA reads TGTGCCATCAGTCGGACAGGGGGGGATGAAAAACTGTTTTTT.

This rearrangement joins TRBV5-1 to TRBJ2-6; D might be TRBD1 (6 bases). V lost 6 bases and J 2 bases, leaving 15 bases between the germline ends. This CDR3 has 16 amino acids. Looked up from germline, CDR1 is SGHRS and CDR2 is YFSETQ. This CDR3 is CASTSQGTAGANVLTF. CDR3 sequence (DNA): TGCGCCAGCACCTCACAGGGAACTGCTGGGGCCAACGTCCTGACTTTC.

The sample holds one count of this clone. The chain is built from TRBV3-1 (or the pseudogene TRBV3-2) and TRBJ1-5, with D hard to call. The CDR3 consists of 13 residues. V lost 2 bases to trimming and J lost 4 bases, with 6 bases between them. Germline V gene sequence: CDR1 LGHDT, CDR2 YNNKEL (reference sequence). The chain's CDR3 is CASSQSGNQPQHF. CDR3 sequence (DNA): TGTGCCAGCAGCCAATCCGGGAATCAGCCCCAGCATTTT.

The V and J genes are TRBV7-9 and TRBJ1-1; D may be TRBD1 (5 bases). Between the trimmed V and J ends, which lost 0 bases and 4 bases, there was a span of 9 bases. CDR1 and CDR2 from the germline V gene are SEHNR and FQNEAQ (reference sequence). This CDR3 contains 14 residues. Here the CDR3 reads CASSLAGERTEAFF. CDR3 sequence (DNA): TGTGCCAGCAGCTTAGCAGGGGAACGCACTGAAGCTTTCTTT.

The V call is TRBV7-9, the J call TRBJ2-3; TRBD2 matches 8 bases. The CDR3 totals 16 residues. Germline V lookup: CDR1 SEHNR, CDR2 FQNEAQ (reference sequence). Trimming removed 3 bases from V and 0 bases from J; junction bases left unmatched: 5. Written as DNA, the CDR3 is TGTGCCAGCAGCTTGATAGCGGGAACTAGCACAGATACGCAGTATTTT. This translates into CASSLIAGTSTDTQYF.

The V call is TRBV6-5, the J call TRBJ2-1, with TRBD2 matching 7 bases. The CDR3 is 16 residues long. With 0 bases clipped from V and 6 bases from J, the junction kept 8 bases outside the gene matches. Germline values: CDR1 MNHEY, CDR2 SVGAGI. Here the CDR3 DNA reads TGTGCCAGCAGTTACTCGATTGTCCCGGGGGGCAATGAGCAGTTCTTC. Translated: CASSYSIVPGGNEQFF.

This clone was detected only a few times. The chain has TRBV5-4 and TRBJ2-3; D is possibly TRBD2 (5 bases). CDR1 SGHNT and CDR2 YYREEE come from the germline V gene (reference sequence). The CDR3 runs 15 residues. Trimming removed 5 bases from V and 6 bases from J, with 19 bases in between. The CDR3: CASRKGRGAYDTQYF. CDR3 DNA sequence: TGTGCCAGCAGAAAGGGTCGGGGAGCATATGATACGCAGTATTTT. The whole variable domain, filled in from reference TRBV5-4 and TRBJ2-3, reads ETGVTQSPTHLIKTRGQQVTLRCSSQSGHNTVSWYQQALGQGPQFIFQYYREEENGRGNFPPRFSGLQFPNYSSELNVNALELDDSALYLCASRKGRGAYDTQYFGPGTRLTVL.

V is TRBV19 and J is TRBJ1-2; TRBD1 might be the D (5 bases). Trimming left V 6 bases short and J 6 bases short, with 17 bases between. CDR3 length: 14 amino acids. CDR1 and CDR2 (germline): LNHDA, SQIVND (reference sequence). CDR3 DNA sequence: TGTGCCAGTAGAATCGGGACTCAGCCAAATGGCTACACCTTC. Amino acids: CASRIGTQPNGYTF.

The J gene is TRBJ1-2, the V gene TRBV27, with D possibly matching TRBD1 (5 bases). Germline CDR1 is MNHEY and CDR2 is SMNVEV (reference sequence). The CDR3 covers 14 residues. Trimming removed 7 bases at V and 5 bases at J, with 17 bases between. The CDR3 region has the DNA TGTGCCAGCAAACCAACCATCTCAGGGTATGGCTACACCTTC. This sequence encodes CASKPTISGYGYTF.

The chain is built from TRBV2 and TRBJ2-3; 7 bases are shared with TRBD2. This CDR3 region has 13 residues. From germline, CDR1 is SNHLY and CDR2 FYNNEI. The J segment lost 3 bases and the V segment lost 9 bases, leaving 6 bases of the junction unmatched. For the CDR3, the DNA is TGTGCCAGTGGACTAGAGGGAACAGATACGCAGTATTTT. Its protein product is CASGLEGTDTQYF. Looking up the rest from reference TRBV2 and TRBJ2-3 gives the full variable domain: EPEVTQTPSHQVTQMGQEVILRCVPISNHLYFYWYRQILGQKVEFLVSFYNNEISEKSEIFDDQFSVERPDGSNFTLKIRSTKLEDSAMYFCASGLEGTDTQYFGPGTRLTVL.

The chain links TRBV19 to TRBJ1-5; D is possibly TRBD1 (5 bases). The CDR3 consists of 13 residues. Trimming took off 8 bases at V and 4 bases at J, with 12 bases between the two ends. In germline, CDR1 is LNHDA, CDR2 SQIVND (reference sequence). The CDR3 region is CASVDSQNQPQHF. In DNA, the CDR3 is TGTGCCAGTGTCGACAGTCAAAATCAGCCCCAGCATTTT. The variable domain in full, with the rest retrieved from reference TRBV19 and TRBJ1-5, is DGGITQSPKYLFRKEGQNVTLSCEQNLNHDAMYWYRQDPGQGLRLIYYSQIVNDFQKGDIAEGYSVSREKKESFPLTVTSAQKNPTAFYLCASVDSQNQPQHFGDGTRLSIL.

The chain uses TRBV11-3 and TRBJ2-5, with D maybe TRBD2 (5 bases). The ends were cut back, 1 base at V and 2 bases at J, with 5 bases in the middle. CDR1 is SGHNT and CDR2 is YENEEA in the germline V gene. The CDR3 has 13 residues. The CDR3 loop is CASSLGGQETQYF. The CDR3 nucleotides are TGTGCCAGCAGCTTAGGCGGGCAAGAGACCCAGTACTTC.

The chain carries TRBV3-1 (or the pseudogene TRBV3-2) and TRBJ2-7; possible D gene TRBD2, 6 bases. Germline V CDR1 and CDR2: LGHDT, YNNKEL (reference sequence). There are 13 residues in the CDR3. V gave up 4 bases and J gave up 2 bases, with 9 bases separating them. Written as DNA, the CDR3 is TGTGCCAGCAGCCGCGGGGTAGCCTACGAGCAGTACTTC. Its translation: CASSRGVAYEQYF.

The chain is built from TRBV10-2 and TRBJ1-5; D unclear. The CDR3 loop spans 15 amino acids. CDR1 WSHSY and CDR2 SAAADI come from the germline V gene. Trimming took off 6 bases at V and 2 bases at J, with 14 bases between the two ends. The CDR3 region has the DNA TGCGCCAGCAGCGGCGGTCAAATGGGCAATCAGCCCCAGCATTTT. This translates into CASSGGQMGNQPQHF.

The chain couples TRBV29-1 to TRBJ2-7, with 10 bases fitting TRBD1. Germline assignment: CDR1 SQVTM and CDR2 ANQGSEA. The CDR3 contains 13 residues. J was trimmed by 5 bases and V by 8 bases; bases with no gene match: 9. The CDR3 sequence: CSTPGTGDHEQYF. The CDR3 DNA reads TGCAGCACCCCCGGGACAGGGGACCACGAGCAGTACTTC.

This clone has only a few counts. The CDR3 spells CASSHDGHGYGYTF. CDR3 nucleotides: TGTGCCAGCAGTCACGACGGACACGGCTATGGCTACACCTTC. The chain joins TRBV5-4 to TRBJ1-2, with D perhaps TRBD1 (5 bases). V was clipped by 5 bases and J by 4 bases, with 15 bases between them. This CDR3 region has 14 residues. Germline CDR1 reads SGHNT; CDR2 reads YYREEE (reference sequence).

This rearrangement joins TRBV3-1 (or the pseudogene TRBV3-2) to TRBJ1-1, with D tentatively TRBD1 (5 bases). This CDR3 has 15 amino acids. Per the germline V gene, CDR1 is LGHDT and CDR2 is YNNKEL (reference sequence). Trimming removed 1 base from V and 0 bases from J, with 9 bases in between. The CDR3, as DNA: TGTGCCAGCAGCCAAGCGGGGGGAATGAACACTGAAGCTTTCTTT. This codes for CASSQAGGMNTEAFF.

This clone was found a few times. The chain combines TRBV5-8 with TRBJ2-1; 15 nucleotides align to TRBD2. V dropped 3 bases and J dropped 4; count of bases not matched to a gene: 2. Germline V gene data show CDR1 as SGHTS and CDR2 as YDEGEE. This CDR3 is built from 16 residues. CDR3 protein: CASSSGLAGGYNEQFF. In DNA, the CDR3 is TGTGCCAGCAGCTCGGGACTAGCGGGGGGATACAATGAGCAGTTCTTC. The whole variable domain, filled in from reference TRBV5-8 and TRBJ2-1, reads EAGVTQSPTHLIKTRGQQATLRCSPISGHTSVYWYQQALGLGLQFLLWYDEGEERNRGNFPPRFSGRQFPNYSSELNVNALELEDSALYLCASSSGLAGGYNEQFFGPGTRLTVL.

V is TRBV9 and J is TRBJ1-4; D might be TRBD1 (5 bases). The germline V and J ends were trimmed by 7 bases and 8 bases, with 15 bases remaining between them. The CDR3 covers 13 residues. From germline, CDR1 is SGDLS and CDR2 YYNGEE. The CDR3 DNA sequence: TGTGCCAGCGGGCAGGGCCGCCGGGAAAAACTGTTTTTT. This encodes CASGQGRREKLFF.